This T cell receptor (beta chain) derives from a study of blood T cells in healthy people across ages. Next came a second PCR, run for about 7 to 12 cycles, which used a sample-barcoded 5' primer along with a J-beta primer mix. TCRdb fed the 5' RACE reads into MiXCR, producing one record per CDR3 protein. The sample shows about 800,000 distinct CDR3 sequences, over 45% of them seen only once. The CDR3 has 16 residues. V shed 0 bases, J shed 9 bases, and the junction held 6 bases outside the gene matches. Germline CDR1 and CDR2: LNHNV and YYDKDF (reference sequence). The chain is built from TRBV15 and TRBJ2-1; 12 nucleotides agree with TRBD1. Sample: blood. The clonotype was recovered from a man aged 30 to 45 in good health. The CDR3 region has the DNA TGTGCCACCAGCAGAGATAGTGGGACAGGGGGCGTTGAGCAGTTCTTC. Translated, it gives CATSRDSGTGGVEQFF.